The source of this T cell receptor beta chain is a study of cytomegalovirus exposure and HLA in healthy donors. Findings and limits, study-wide: Three CMV-associated chains proved CMV antigen-specific in vitro. Diagnosis of cytomegalovirus status made by the classifier reportedly showed high specificity and sensitivity. Rarity marked most TCR sequences, yet some public TCRs occurred in many donors.

Germline CDR1 is SGHTA and CDR2 is FQGNSA. Trimming pared 0 bases from V and 8 bases from J, leaving 7 bases between. There are 12 residues in the CDR3. For this clone: Its target is unknown.

The data were produced by immunoSEQ multiplex PCR, yet TCRdb's version contains in-frame clones alone and is incomplete. The sample lists approximately 82,000 clones; 85% to 95% were seen once. The donors belonged to the roughly 130-subject validation cohort, separate from the roughly 670-subject first cohort. The chain is built from TRBV7-2 and TRBJ1-2; D unresolved. Source material: PBMCs. The receptor comes from a woman between 18 and 29 years old in good health and CMV-seronegative. The CDR3 region is CASSLAFGGYTF. For the CDR3, the DNA is TGTGCCAGCAGCTTAGCCTTCGGGGGCTACACCTTC.